This T cell receptor beta chain emerged from a study of T cell repertoires in cytomegalovirus infection. As for the study in general: Both a matching HLA type and CMV infection were indicated by public TCR beta signatures.

A word on this clonotype: Its antigen is unidentified.

TCRdb re-analysed the reads in MiXCR, keeping a single row per CDR3 protein. The repertoire includes more than 95,000 distinct CDR3 sequences, roughly a third of them detected once, and under 70% sits in the top ten. The germline V gene has CDR1 SGHVS and CDR2 FQNEAQ. This CDR3 has 13 amino acids. V was cut by 5 bases and J by 0 bases, with 7 bases left in between. The material sequenced was CD8+ T cells from cultured PBMCs, taken from culture after CMV antigen stimulation. The J gene is TRBJ1-1, the V gene TRBV7-8; D gene unclear. The sequence was obtained from a human donor in good health (CMV status not recorded). Some clones in this sample may be carry-over from other donors' samples. The CDR3 region has the DNA TGTGCCAGCAGCCCGGGCCTGAACACTGAAGCTTTCTTT. Amino acid sequence: CASSPGLNTEAFF.